This TCR beta chain derives from a study of PD-L1 blockade in urothelial cancer. Some clones are missing from TCRdb's copy, which holds only in-frame ones; the method was immunoSEQ multiplex PCR. The repertoire consists of under 70,000 clones, with about 81% occurring once and the leading ten covering 1.6%. CDR3 size: 14 residues. Documented time point: pretreatment peripheral blood. Pretreatment sampling and on-treatment sampling together yielded between 1 and 8 samples for each patient. The J gene is TRBJ1-5, the V gene TRBV21-1. TRBV21-1 is flagged as a pseudogene. The origin of this receptor is an older man with urothelial cancer. This specimen was PBMCs, taken around atezolizumab (anti-PD-L1) treatment. The chain's CDR3 is CASSKAKPRSAQHF. Written as DNA, the CDR3 is TGTGCCAGCAGCAAAGCGAAGCCTAGGTCGGCCCAGCATTTT.